Each of the 10 T cell receptor beta chains below was sequenced from the same sample in a study of blood T cell repertoires in COVID-19. Data came from immunoSEQ multiplex PCR; TCRdb stores just in-frame clones and leaves some out. The top ten hold 5.5% to 7% of the sample, which has under 250,000 clones, 80% seen once. Sequences were obtained from peripheral blood. The origin of the receptors is a woman in her seventies with acute or convalescent COVID-19.

In this sample, this clone turned up a few times. The chain combines TRBV5-1 with TRBJ1-6; a possible D gene is TRBD1 (5 bases). Trimming took 3 bases from V and 7 from J, leaving 14 bases between them. In germline, CDR1 is SGHRS, CDR2 YFSETQ. The CDR3 spans 15 residues. DNA of the CDR3: TGCGCCAGCAGCTCGTCTACAGGACGAAATTCACCCCTCCACTTT. It specifies CASSSSTGRNSPLHF.

Regarding this clone: Other DNA sequences from this sample encode an identical CDR3 as well. The chain employs TRBV18 and TRBJ2-1; 13 nucleotides line up with TRBD2. V shed 3 bases and J 5 bases; nucleotides not matched to a gene: 1. The CDR3 contains 15 residues. CDR1 and CDR2 (germline): KGHSH, LQKENI. The CDR3 spells CASSPGLAGDNEQFF. The CDR3 DNA is TGTGCCAGCTCACCCGGACTAGCGGGAGACAATGAGCAGTTCTTC. Full variable domain (rest looked up from reference TRBV18 and TRBJ2-1): NAGVMQNPRHLVRRRGQEARLRCSPMKGHSHVYWYRQLPEEGLKFMVYLQKENIIDESGMPKERFSAEFPKEGPSILRIQQVVRGDSAAYFCASSPGLAGDNEQFFGPGTRLTVL.

The chain couples TRBV3-1 (or the pseudogene TRBV3-2) to TRBJ2-1; 14 bases are a match to TRBD2. The CDR3 runs to 17 residues. The germline V gene encodes CDR1 LGHDT and CDR2 YNNKEL (reference sequence). The J segment lost 13 bases and the V segment lost 1 base, leaving 12 bases of the junction unmatched. CDR3 in amino acids: CASSQGIGTSGSFAQFF. CDR3 coding DNA: TGTGCCAGCAGCCAAGGGATCGGGACTAGCGGGAGTTTTGCCCAGTTCTTC.

This chain joins TRBV5-4 and TRBJ2-7; 8 nucleotides agree with TRBD1. This CDR3 has 15 amino acids. In germline, CDR1 is SGHNT, CDR2 YYREEE (reference sequence). V lost 0 bases to trimming and J lost 6 bases; unmatched junction nucleotides: 8. The CDR3 loop reads CASSLGPGQGGEQYF. The CDR3 DNA follows: TGTGCCAGCAGCTTGGGTCCCGGACAGGGCGGCGAGCAGTACTTC.

This chain links TRBV2 with TRBJ2-2; D may be TRBD1 (7 bases). Germline V gene sequence: CDR1 SNHLY, CDR2 FYNNEI. The germline V and J ends were trimmed by 6 bases and 7 bases, with 21 bases remaining between them. This CDR3 contains 16 residues. CDR3 nucleotide sequence: TGTGCCAGCAGCCCGGGGACAGCGGGCCCAGGCGGGGAGCTGTTTTTT. Protein product: CASSPGTAGPGGELFF.

A single count supports this clone. The rearrangement links TRBV6-5 to TRBJ1-5, with D unclear. V lost 3 bases, J lost 7 bases, and 10 bases lay in between. The CDR3 length is 13 residues. The V gene's germline CDR1 is MNHEY and CDR2 SVGAGI. The CDR3 DNA follows: TGTGCCAGCAGTTATACCCCAAGCCAGCCCCAGCATTTT. It encodes CASSYTPSQPQHF.

This clone was recorded only once. The rearrangement uses TRBV5-8 and TRBJ1-1; 9 positions match TRBD1. The V and J ends lost 7 bases and 0 bases, in that order; junction bases with no gene match: 10. This CDR3 contains 16 residues. The germline gives CDR1 SGHTS, CDR2 YDEGEE. This CDR3 is CASEGGDRVLNTEAFF. The CDR3 region has the DNA TGTGCCAGCGAAGGGGGGGACAGGGTTTTGAACACTGAAGCTTTCTTT.

CDR3 DNA sequence: TGCGCCAGCAGTGCCGGGACAGGGGGGAACATTCAGTACTTC. Translation gives CASSAGTGGNIQYF. The chain is built from TRBV10-2 and TRBJ2-4; 11 bases agree with TRBD1. Per germline, CDR1 WSHSY and CDR2 SAAADI. The length of the CDR3 is 14 residues. J lost 7 bases, V lost 4 bases, and 3 bases had no gene match.

The chain has TRBV7-3 and TRBJ2-3, with 16 positions matching TRBD2. V trimming: 5 bases; J trimming: 7 bases; junction bases outside the gene matches: 12. The CDR3 runs 18 residues. Germline CDR1 is SGHTA and CDR2 is FQGTGA. CDR3 region: CASSKTGTSGREDNTQYF. CDR3 nucleotide sequence: TGTGCCAGCAGCAAGACCGGGACTAGCGGGAGGGAGGATAATACGCAGTATTTT.

This chain links TRBV9 with TRBJ2-5; 8 nucleotides match TRBD2. The germline CDR1 and CDR2 sequences are SGDLS and YYNGEE. The length of the CDR3 is 14 residues. Trimming removed 3 bases from V and 2 bases from J; junction bases left unmatched: 3. The CDR3 protein is CASSALAGQETQYF. The CDR3 coding sequence is TGTGCCAGCAGCGCCTTAGCGGGACAAGAGACCCAGTACTTC.